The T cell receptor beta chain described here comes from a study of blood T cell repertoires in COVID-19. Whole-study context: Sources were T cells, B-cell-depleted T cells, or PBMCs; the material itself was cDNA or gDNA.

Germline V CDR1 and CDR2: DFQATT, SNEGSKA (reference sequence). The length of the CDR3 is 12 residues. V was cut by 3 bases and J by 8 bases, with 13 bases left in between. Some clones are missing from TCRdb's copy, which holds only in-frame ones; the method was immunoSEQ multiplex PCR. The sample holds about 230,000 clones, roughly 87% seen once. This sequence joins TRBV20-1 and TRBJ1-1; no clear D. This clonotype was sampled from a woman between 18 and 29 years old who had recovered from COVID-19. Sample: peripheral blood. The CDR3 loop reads CSASIPPREAFF. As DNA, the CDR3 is TGCAGTGCTAGTATACCCCCCCGGGAAGCTTTCTTT.